A single sample is the source of the 4 T cell receptor beta chains below, sequenced in a study of shared clonotypes between healthy human individuals. The repertoire was sequenced with immunoSEQ multiplex PCR; TCRdb's copy has only in-frame clones and lacks some. Here the sample spans a few million clones, 85% to 95% being singletons. The sequenced sample consisted of naive CD4+ T cells from PBMCs. This sample's subset: CD45RA+ positively selected. The receptors shown here come from a young man in good health. Some clones in this sample may be carry-over from other donors' samples.

This chain uses TRBV11-2 with TRBJ2-7, with TRBD2 identical over 8 bases. Per germline, CDR1 SGHAT and CDR2 FQNNGV. Unmatched junction bases numbered 8, after V lost 6 bases and J lost 4 bases. The length of the CDR3 is 14 residues. The CDR3 loop reads CASRPSGRGYEQYF. In DNA form, the CDR3 reads TGTGCCAGCAGACCGAGCGGGAGAGGGTACGAGCAGTACTTC.

Comment on this clone: Other DNA sequences in this specimen translate into the identical CDR3. The chain carries TRBV28 and TRBJ2-7; D is possibly TRBD2 (6 bases). CDR3 length equals 13 residues. With 7 bases removed from V and 1 base from J, the gap between germline ends came to 11 bases. Per the germline V gene, CDR1 is MDHEN and CDR2 is SYDVKM. This CDR3 is CASTPGTSYEQYF. The CDR3 DNA reads as TGTGCCAGCACCCCCGGGACTTCCTACGAGCAGTACTTC.

The gene calls are TRBV7-2 and TRBJ2-3, with unresolved D. Deletions cut 5 bases from V and 3 bases from J, with 9 bases between. This CDR3 is built from 13 residues. Germline CDR1 reads SGHTA; CDR2 reads FQGNSA. In nucleotides, the CDR3 is TGTGCCAGCAGCCCCTCTGTAACAGATACGCAGTATTTT. Translation gives CASSPSVTDTQYF. Using reference TRBV7-2 and TRBJ2-3 for the parts outside the CDR3, the full variable domain is GAGVSQSPSNKVTEKGKDVELRCDPISGHTALYWYRQSLGQGLEFLIYFQGNSAPDKSGLPSDRFSAERTGGSVSTLTIQRTQQEDSAVYLCASSPSVTDTQYFGPGTRLTVL.

The chain has TRBV28 and TRBJ2-7; TRBD1 might be the D (5 bases). V was pared by 5 bases and J by 4 bases, with 15 bases between. The CDR3 covers 14 residues. Per germline, CDR1 MDHEN and CDR2 SYDVKM. CDR3 DNA sequence: TGTGCCAGCAGTGAACAGGTCGGAAGATACGAGCAGTACTTC. Its translation: CASSEQVGRYEQYF. The whole variable domain, remainder taken from reference TRBV28 and TRBJ2-7, is DVKVTQSSRYLVKRTGEKVFLECVQDMDHENMFWYRQDPGLGLRLIYFSYDVKMKEKGDIPEGYSVSREKKERFSLILESASTNQTSMYLCASSEQVGRYEQYFGPGTRLTVT.